This TCR beta chain was profiled in a study of T cells in Graves' hyperthyroidism and ophthalmopathy. Germline loops: CDR1 GTSNPN, CDR2 SVGIG (reference sequence). The CDR3 length is 14 residues. The ends were cut back, 3 bases at V and 3 bases at J, with 13 bases in the middle. Researchers amplified the TCR beta CDR3 regions from RNA transcripts. The TCR CDR3 first-round RT-PCR relied on the HTBI primer set. MiXCR, run by TCRdb on the multiplex PCR reads, gives a single entry per CDR3 protein. This sample has about 720,000 distinct CDR3 sequences, with around 17% found just once. The sequenced sample consisted of blood. This sequence was found in a man between 18 and 29 years old with Graves' hyperthyroidism. The gene calls are TRBV30 and TRBJ2-3; D may be TRBD1 (6 bases). The CDR3 loop reads CAWRPGHPTDTQYF. The CDR3 nucleotides read TGTGCCTGGAGGCCGGGACATCCAACAGATACGCAGTATTTT.